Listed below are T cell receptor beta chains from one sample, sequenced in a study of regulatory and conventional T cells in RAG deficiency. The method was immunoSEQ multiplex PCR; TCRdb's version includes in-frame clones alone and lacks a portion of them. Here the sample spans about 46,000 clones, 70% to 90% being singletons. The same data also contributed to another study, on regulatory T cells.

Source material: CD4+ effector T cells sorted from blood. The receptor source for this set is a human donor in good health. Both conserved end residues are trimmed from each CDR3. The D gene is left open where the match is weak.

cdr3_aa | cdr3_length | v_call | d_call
ASSPRDRGEQY | 11 | TRBV18 | TRBD1
ASSTGYPTSTGELF | 14 | TRBV28 | -
ASSPKDKAGELF | 12 | TRBV7-9 | -
AISGQSTMNTEAF | 13 | TRBV10-3 | -
ASSSRSTGNSPLH | 13 | TRBV28 | -
ASSNRGTRELF | 11 | TRBV7-2 | -
ASGRQTLYEQY | 11 | TRBV2 | -
AWSVNPGTTF | 10 | TRBV30 | -
ASSFEGKYEQY | 11 | TRBV5-1 | -
ASSFGQGNEQY | 11 | TRBV5-5 | -
ASSAKGGIYNEQF | 13 | TRBV9 | -
ASSPPRDRNNSPLH | 14 | TRBV6-6 | TRBD1
ASSPIRSSNQPQH | 13 | TRBV27 | -
ASQKFGTGGNNYGYT | 15 | TRBV19 | TRBD1
ASRTNKGRGETQY | 13 | TRBV11-2 | TRBD2
ASSQDGWTSTDTQY | 14 | TRBV4-2 | -
ASSQLTGTGYEQY | 13 | TRBV4-3 | -
SVVSSGGNQPQH | 12 | TRBV29-1 | -
ASSPPRGGNTEAF | 13 | TRBV28 | -
SVVRGGLFGLAGDVKGYEQY | 20 | TRBV29-1 | TRBD2
ASSPRTGWSEQF | 12 | TRBV18 | -
ASSGPGPPSGELF | 13 | TRBV5-1 | -
ASGDRGRGY | 9 | TRBV28 | TRBD1
ASSQDRAGAETQY | 13 | TRBV14 | -
ASSIQGKANYGYT | 13 | TRBV19 | -
ASSTYRDEQY | 10 | TRBV6-6 | -
ASSLGTGGYTGELF | 14 | TRBV5-1 | TRBD2